A selection of T cell receptor beta chains follows, all from one sample in a study of blood T cell repertoires in COVID-19. Measured with immunoSEQ multiplex PCR; TCRdb has only the in-frame clones, and not every one. Among more than 50,000 clones, 73% were seen once, and the ten largest hold around 13%. The sample comprised peripheral blood. The receptors derive from a woman aged 70-85 years with acute or convalescent COVID-19. Both conserved end residues are part of each CDR3. D genes are given only for firm matches. Size is omitted from some rows. Given values are once, few, many or a class for expanded clones.

>once|TRBV4-1|TRBJ1-2|.
CASSQPGQPNYGYTF
TGCGCCAGCAGCCAACCAGGACAGCCCAACTATGGCTACACCTTC
>.|TRBV30|TRBJ1-2|TRBD1
CAWFSGQGVYGYTF
TGTGCCTGGTTCTCAGGACAGGGCGTCTATGGCTACACCTTC
>.|TRBV7-9|TRBJ2-7|.
CASSLEQGRTYEQYF
TGTGCCAGCAGCTTAGAACAGGGAAGAACCTACGAGCAGTACTTC
>.|TRBV14|TRBJ1-1|.
CASSQFRGPSGEAFF
TGTGCCAGCAGCCAATTCCGAGGGCCCTCGGGTGAAGCTTTCTTT
>.|TRBV5-5|TRBJ1-3|.
CASSLTSSGNTIYF
TGTGCCAGCAGCTTGACGAGCTCTGGAAACACCATATATTTT
>.|TRBV4-1|TRBJ2-2|TRBD2
CASSSASGGAGELFF
TGCGCCAGCAGCTCCGCAAGCGGGGGGGCCGGGGAGCTGTTTTTT
>.|TRBV6-5|TRBJ2-3|.
CASRRDTDTQYF
TGTGCCAGCAGGAGGGACACAGATACGCAGTATTTT
>.|TRBV5-4|TRBJ2-1|.
CASSLDTYNEQFF
TGTGCCAGCAGCCTGGACACCTACAATGAGCAGTTCTTC
>.|TRBV6-4|TRBJ2-1|TRBD2
CASSAGLAGGDEQFF
TGTGCCAGCAGTGCCGGACTGGCGGGGGGCGATGAGCAGTTCTTC
>.|TRBV11-2|TRBJ1-2|TRBD1
CASSSGQGDYGYTF
TGTGCCAGCAGCTCGGGACAGGGGGACTATGGCTACACCTTC
>.|TRBV6-5|TRBJ1-6|TRBD1
CASRTGTENSPLHF
TGTGCCAGCAGGACCGGGACAGAAAATTCACCCCTCCACTTT
>once|TRBV28|TRBJ1-3|.
CASSLTGSRAGNTIYF
TGTGCCAGCAGTCTCACAGGGAGTCGGGCTGGAAACACCATATATTTT
>once|TRBV29-1|TRBJ1-2|TRBD1
CSVRIPQGAQKGYTF
TGCAGCGTTCGAATTCCTCAGGGGGCGCAAAAAGGCTACACCTTC
>.|TRBV25-1|TRBJ1-2|.
CASTPHRDGGNGYTF
TGTGCCAGTACCCCGCACAGGGACGGGGGGAATGGCTACACCTTC
>.|TRBV18|TRBJ1-1|.
CASSPWTDMNTEAFF
TGTGCCAGCTCACCCTGGACGGACATGAACACTGAAGCTTTCTTT
>few|TRBV5-1|TRBJ2-3|.
CASSLGIQGGSTDTQYF
TGCGCCAGCAGCTTGGGGATACAGGGCGGGAGCACAGATACGCAGTATTTT
>.|TRBV9|TRBJ1-2|TRBD1
CASSPSGTGFYGYTF
TGTGCCAGCAGCCCGTCGGGGACAGGGTTCTATGGCTACACCTTC
>.|TRBV20-1|TRBJ2-1|TRBD2
CSASRTSGRYEQFF
TGCAGTGCTAGTAGGACTAGCGGGAGGTATGAGCAGTTCTTC
>.|TRBV4-1|TRBJ2-1|.
CASSQGGRGSYNEQFF
TGCGCCAGCAGCCAAGGGGGGAGGGGGTCCTACAATGAGCAGTTCTTC
>few|TRBV5-1|TRBJ1-1|.
CASSFTYTGNTEAFF
TGCGCCAGCAGCTTTACGTATACAGGGAACACTGAAGCTTTCTTT
>once|TRBV2|TRBJ2-5|.
CASISTGETQYF
TGTGCCAGCATCTCAACGGGGGAGACCCAGTACTTC
>few|TRBV7-9|TRBJ1-2|TRBD1
CASSFRTGNIDEGYTF
TGTGCCAGCAGCTTCCGGACAGGGAACATTGATGAGGGCTACACCTTC
>.|TRBV5-6|TRBJ1-2|TRBD1
CASSPGDSLNYGYTF
TGTGCCAGCAGCCCGGGGGACAGCCTTAACTATGGCTACACCTTC
>.|TRBV10-2|TRBJ2-3|.
CASSDFRTPGTDTQYF
TGCGCCAGCAGTGATTTTCGGACTCCCGGGACAGATACGCAGTATTTT
>few|TRBV18|TRBJ1-2|TRBD1
CASSPRTGAKSGYTF
TGTGCCAGCTCACCCAGGACAGGGGCTAAATCTGGCTACACCTTC
>.|TRBV6-5|TRBJ1-4|TRBD1
CASSYSTGGGKLFF
TGTGCCAGCAGTTACTCCACAGGGGGGGGAAAACTGTTTTTT
>once|TRBV6-1|TRBJ1-6|.
CASSEDHYITRGFF
TGTGCCAGCAGTGAAGATCACTACATAACCCGGGGGTTTTTT
>.|TRBV16|TRBJ1-2|.
CASSPAPRLRTSNYGYTF
TGTGCCAGCAGTCCCGCCCCAAGGTTAAGGACTTCAAACTATGGCTACACCTTC
>.|TRBV9|TRBJ2-3|TRBD1
CASSVVHGQATDTQYF
TGTGCCAGCAGCGTAGTCCATGGACAGGCTACAGATACGCAGTATTTT
>.|TRBV10-1|TRBJ1-1|.
CASKRGLNTEAFF
TGCGCCAGCAAGCGGGGCCTGAACACTGAAGCTTTCTTT
>.|TRBV7-9|TRBJ1-2|.
CASSLLGTRALYGYTF
TGTGCCAGCAGCTTACTAGGGACACGAGCCTTATATGGCTACACCTTC
>.|TRBV30|TRBJ1-4|.
CAWRLGAGVNEKLFF
TGTGCCTGGAGATTAGGGGCAGGGGTTAATGAAAAACTGTTTTTT
>.|TRBV19|TRBJ2-7|TRBD2
CASSTGLPNYEQYF
TGTGCCAGTAGTACGGGACTACCTAACTACGAGCAGTACTTC
>.|TRBV24-1|TRBJ1-2|TRBD1
CATSERGQGYTF
TGTGCCACCAGTGAGCGGGGACAGGGCTACACCTTC
>.|TRBV7-9|TRBJ1-1|TRBD1
CASSARGTGSAEAFF
TGTGCCAGCAGCGCCCGGGGGACAGGGTCGGCTGAAGCTTTCTTT
>.|TRBV27|TRBJ1-6|TRBD1
CASSPGTGWNSPLHF
TGTGCCAGCAGTCCCGGGACAGGGTGGAATTCACCCCTCCACTTT
>.|TRBV6-5|TRBJ1-2|TRBD1
CASSRRQGYGYTF
TGTGCCAGCAGTAGACGACAGGGATATGGCTACACCTTC
>.|TRBV11-2|TRBJ2-5|TRBD2
CASSFLLAGGRETQYF
TGTGCCAGCAGCTTTCTACTAGCGGGGGGTCGGGAGACCCAGTACTTC
>.|TRBV3-1/TRBV3-2|TRBJ2-1|TRBD2
CASSRRFSGGMLSGFNEQFF
TGTGCCAGCAGCCGAAGATTTAGCGGGGGGATGCTCTCAGGTTTCAATGAGCAGTTCTTC
>.|TRBV21-1|TRBJ2-5|.
CASSPKGQGLQTQYF
TGTGCCAGCAGCCCCAAGGGACAGGGTCTCCAGACCCAGTACTTC
>few|TRBV10-2|TRBJ2-5|TRBD2
CASSESPSLLAGVQETQYF
TGCGCCAGCAGTGAGTCACCTTCCCTCCTAGCGGGGGTCCAAGAGACCCAGTACTTC